The 17 T cell receptor beta chains reported below all come from one sample, sequenced in a study of shared clonotypes between healthy human individuals. The repertoire was sequenced with immunoSEQ multiplex PCR; TCRdb's copy has only in-frame clones and lacks some. This table has about 320,000 clones, around 86% appearing once. The specimen sequenced was memory CD8+ T cells sorted from blood. The subset is: CD45RO+ cells pooled with CCR7-negative TemRA cells. These receptors all stem from a young man in good health.

This chain joins TRBV10-1 and TRBJ2-2; D is unresolved. The CDR3 runs to 14 residues. Germline CDR1 is WNHNN and CDR2 is SYGVQD (reference sequence). V lost 4 bases to trimming and J lost 2 bases, with 8 bases between them. The CDR3 DNA sequence: TGCGCCAGCAGTGTTAACGGAAACACCGGGGAGCTGTTTTTT. This sequence encodes CASSVNGNTGELFF.

This clone came up a few times. The V gene is TRBV4-2, the J gene TRBJ2-7; TRBD2 matches 11 bases. Germline V gene lookup returns CDR1 LGHNA and CDR2 YNFKEQ. The CDR3 sequence is 15 residues long. Unmatched junction bases numbered 3, after V lost 0 bases and J lost 5 bases. The CDR3 loop is CASSQDETSGNEQYF. The CDR3 nucleotides are TGTGCCAGCAGCCAAGATGAGACTAGCGGGAACGAGCAGTACTTC.

This chain uses TRBV7-9 with TRBJ2-7, with 8 bases that match TRBD1. This CDR3 has 15 residues. V trimming: 4 bases; J trimming: 3 bases; junction bases outside the gene matches: 8. Germline loops: CDR1 SEHNR, CDR2 FQNEAQ (reference sequence). The DNA of the CDR3 is TGTGCCAGCAGCTCCCCGGGGACAGGTGGCTACGAGCAGTACTTC. Translating gives CASSSPGTGGYEQYF. Looking up the rest from reference TRBV7-9 and TRBJ2-7 gives the full variable domain: DTGVSQNPRHKITKRGQNVTFRCDPISEHNRLYWYRQTLGQGPEFLTYFQNEAQLEKSRLLSDRFSAERPKGSFSTLEIQRTEQGDSAMYLCASSSPGTGGYEQYFGPGTRLTVT.

The J gene is TRBJ2-1, the V gene TRBV9; TRBD2 matches at 9 bases. V trimming: 3 bases; J trimming: 8 bases; junction bases outside the gene matches: 6. Germline V gene lookup returns CDR1 SGDLS and CDR2 YYNGEE. This CDR3 is 14 amino acids long. The CDR3 region is CASSAPERGDEQFF. The CDR3 DNA follows: TGTGCCAGCAGCGCCCCAGAGCGGGGGGATGAGCAGTTCTTC.

This chain joins TRBV9 and TRBJ2-1; D is unresolved. Trimming shortened V by 6 bases and J by 0 bases, and 13 bases separated the two germline ends. The CDR3 has 15 amino acids. Germline V gene lookup returns CDR1 SGDLS and CDR2 YYNGEE. CDR3 in amino acids: CASTPRTSSYNEQFF. CDR3 nucleotide sequence: TGTGCCAGCACCCCTCGGACGTCCTCCTACAATGAGCAGTTCTTC. Together with reference TRBV9 and TRBJ2-1, the CDR3 gives the full variable domain: DSGVTQTPKHLITATGQRVTLRCSPRSGDLSVYWYQQSLDQGLQFLIQYYNGEERAKGNILERFSAQQFPDLHSELNLSSLELGDSALYFCASTPRTSSYNEQFFGPGTRLTVL.

This clone showed up many times. V usage is TRBV6-5 and J usage is TRBJ2-1; D gene unclear. V gave up 4 bases and J gave up 9 bases, with 13 bases separating them. CDR1 is MNHEY and CDR2 is SVGAGI in the germline V gene. The CDR3 contains 13 residues. CDR3: CASSFSSWGEQFF. The DNA for the CDR3 is TGTGCCAGCAGTTTCTCGAGCTGGGGTGAGCAGTTCTTC.

This sequence joins TRBV7-8 and TRBJ2-5; 9 bases are a match to TRBD1. The end of the DNA aligns better with TRBJ2-7, so the J call may be wrong. The CDR3 extends over 15 amino acids. The germline V gene encodes CDR1 SGHVS and CDR2 FQNEAQ. The CDR3 is CASRWGQGPSYEQYF. In nucleotides, the CDR3 is TGTGCCAGCAGGTGGGGACAGGGCCCAAGCTACGAGCAGTACTTC.

The rearrangement joins TRBV4-3 to TRBJ2-7; the D is unclear. Germline V gene data show CDR1 as LGHNA and CDR2 as YSLEER. The CDR3 has 13 amino acids. V lost 1 base and J lost 0, with 4 bases in between. This CDR3 is CASSQVISYEQYF. CDR3 DNA: TGCGCCAGCAGCCAAGTGATCTCCTACGAGCAGTACTTC.

This clone showed up just a few times. The chain joins TRBV11-2 to TRBJ2-1, with TRBD2 matching over 9 bases. Per the germline V gene, CDR1 is SGHAT and CDR2 is FQNNGV. Trimming removed 0 bases from V and 3 bases from J; junction bases left unmatched: 3. The CDR3 sequence is 16 residues long. CDR3 residues: CASSLEAGGFYNEQFF. The CDR3 DNA follows: TGTGCCAGCAGCTTAGAGGCGGGGGGGTTCTACAATGAGCAGTTCTTC.

This clone appeared a single time. The chain recombines TRBV4-1 with TRBJ2-1; TRBD2 matches 10 bases. CDR1 and CDR2 (germline): MGHRA, YSYEKL. Trimming at V came to 0 bases and at J to 4 bases, leaving 6 bases not matched to a gene. CDR3 length: 17 residues. As DNA, the CDR3 is TGCGCCAGCAGCCAAGAGCCTAGCGGGGGCATGTACAATGAGCAGTTCTTC. It translates to CASSQEPSGGMYNEQFF.

The chain has TRBV6-1 and TRBJ2-7; D possibly corresponds to TRBD2 (5 bases). Germline CDR1 reads MNHNS; CDR2 reads SASEGT. The CDR3 has 14 residues. V lost 3 bases to trimming and J lost 3 bases, with 12 bases between them. CDR3 in DNA: TGTGCCAGCAGTGATGAGGGTCTGGGCTACGAGCAGTACTTC. It codes for CASSDEGLGYEQYF.

This clone was seen more than once but under ten times. Other DNA sequences of this sample code for an identical CDR3. This sequence joins TRBV5-6 and TRBJ1-3; D gene uncertain. Per germline, CDR1 SGHDT and CDR2 YYEEEE. CDR3 length equals 12 residues. The V gene lost 2 bases and the J gene lost 3 bases, with 3 bases spanning the gap. CDR3 DNA: TGTGCCAGCAGCTTAGGTGGAAACACCATATATTTT. This sequence encodes CASSLGGNTIYF. The variable domain in full, with the rest retrieved from reference TRBV5-6 and TRBJ1-3, is DAGVTQSPTHLIKTRGQQVTLRCSPKSGHDTVSWYQQALGQGPQFIFQYYEEEERQRGNFPDRFSGHQFPNYSSELNVNALLLGDSALYLCASSLGGNTIYFGEGSWLTVV.

Concerning this clone: One junction end disagrees with the germline gene, perhaps due to a read error. The chain carries TRBV7-7 and TRBJ2-2; TRBD1 matches at 10 bases. Looked up from germline, CDR1 is SSHAT and CDR2 is FNYEAQ (reference sequence). The CDR3 runs to 16 residues. The CDR3 loop is CASSLGTGVNTGELFF. CDR3 nucleotides: TGTGCTAGCAGCTTAGGGACAGGGGTGAACACCGGGGAGCTGTTTTTT.

Of note for this clone: A far larger clone is one base from this, pointing to a likely read error. The chain couples TRBV9 to TRBJ2-3, with 10 nucleotides matching TRBD2. The CDR3 sequence is 18 residues long. Trimming took 3 bases from V and 3 from J; bases not matched to a gene: 13. CDR1 and CDR2 (germline): SGDLS, YYNGEE. CDR3 amino acids: CASSESSGRVILTDTQYF. The CDR3, as DNA: TGTGCCAGCAGCGAATCAAGCGGGAGGGTCATTTTAACAGATACGCAGTATTTT.

V gene TRBV28 combines with J gene TRBJ2-3; 7 bases are a match to TRBD1. The CDR3 sequence is 15 residues long. V trimming: 8 bases; J trimming: 2 bases; junction bases outside the gene matches: 10. Germline CDR1 and CDR2: MDHEN and SYDVKM. The CDR3 is CASCRAGTVTDTQYF. The CDR3 DNA follows: TGTGCCAGCTGCAGAGCCGGGACAGTCACAGATACGCAGTATTTT.

This clone has more than one count but fewer than ten. Here the CDR3 DNA reads TGCGCCAGCAAAAAGCAACAGGACCTCGGAAATTCACCCCTCCACTTT. This translates into CASKKQQDLGNSPLHF. This chain uses TRBV5-1 with TRBJ1-6, with D possibly matching TRBD1 (5 bases). Germline CDR1 reads SGHRS; CDR2 reads YFSETQ. V dropped 6 bases and J dropped 7 bases, with 20 bases sitting between them. The CDR3 runs to 16 residues.

The chain couples TRBV4-3 to TRBJ1-3; TRBD1 matches at 8 bases. Per the germline V gene, CDR1 is LGHNA and CDR2 is YSLEER. The trim removed 4 bases at V and 4 bases at J, leaving 9 bases unmatched. The CDR3 loop spans 16 amino acids. The CDR3 sequence is CASSPRETGVGNTIYF. The CDR3 coding sequence is TGCGCCAGCAGCCCCCGGGAGACAGGGGTGGGAAACACCATATATTTT.